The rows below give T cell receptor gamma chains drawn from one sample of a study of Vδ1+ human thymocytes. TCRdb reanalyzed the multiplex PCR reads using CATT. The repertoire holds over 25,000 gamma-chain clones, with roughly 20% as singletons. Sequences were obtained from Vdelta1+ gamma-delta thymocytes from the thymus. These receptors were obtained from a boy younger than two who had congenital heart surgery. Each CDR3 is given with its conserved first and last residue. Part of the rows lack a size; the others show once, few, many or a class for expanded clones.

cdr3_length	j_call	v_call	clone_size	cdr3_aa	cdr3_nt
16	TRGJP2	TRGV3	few	CATWDRRCGSDWIKTF	TGTGCCACCTGGGACAGGCGGTGTGGTAGTGATTGGATCAAGACGTTT
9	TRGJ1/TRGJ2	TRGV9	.	CALSFKKLF	TGTGCCTTGTCATTTAAGAAACTCTTT
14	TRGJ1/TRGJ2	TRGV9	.	CALWTRGAHYKKLF	TGTGCCTTGTGGACAAGAGGGGCTCATTATAAGAAACTCTTT
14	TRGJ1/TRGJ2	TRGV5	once	CATWEVGGHYKKLF	TGTGCCACCTGGGAGGTTGGCGGGCATTATAAGAAACTCTTT
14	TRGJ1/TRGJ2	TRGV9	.	CALWEAPKRTKKLF	TGTGCCCTGTGGGAGGCGCCTAAGCGTACTAAGAAACTCTTT
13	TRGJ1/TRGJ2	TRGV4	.	CATWDGLSNKKLF	TGTGCCACCTGGGATGGGCTTAGTAATAAGAAACTCTTT
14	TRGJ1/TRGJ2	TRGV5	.	CATWDGFRWYKKLF	TGTGCCACCTGGGACGGGTTTCGGTGGTATAAGAAACTCTTT
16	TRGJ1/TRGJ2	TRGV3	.	CATWDGTYSNYYKKLF	TGTGCCACCTGGGATGGCACCTATTCGAATTATTATAAGAAACTCTTT
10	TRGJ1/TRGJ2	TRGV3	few	CASSAGWKLF	TGTGCCTCCTCCGCCGGGTGGAAACTCTTT
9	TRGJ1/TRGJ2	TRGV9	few	CALWEEKLF	TGTGCCTTGTGGGAAGAGAAACTCTTT
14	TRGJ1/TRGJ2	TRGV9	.	CALWEVAFYYKKLF	TGTGCCTTGTGGGAGGTGGCTTTTTATTATAAGAAACTCTTT
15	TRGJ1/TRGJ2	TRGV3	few	CATWDRLLVYYKKLF	TGTGCCACCTGGGACAGACTCCTTGTTTATTATAAGAAACTCTTT
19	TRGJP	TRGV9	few	CALWEVWAHQELGKKIKVF	TGTGCCTTGTGGGAGGTGTGGGCCCATCAAGAGTTGGGCAAAAAAATCAAGGTATTT